The 30 T cell receptor beta chains given below trace back to one sample, sequenced in a study of CD8+ T cells in alopecia areata. In each case, RNA was isolated and then reverse transcribed into cDNA as the sequencing template. The protocol was immunoSEQ multiplex PCR, while the TCRdb copy is restricted to in-frame clones and leaves out a portion. The repertoire holds about 120,000 clones, with less than 75% as singletons. The treatment here: oral pan-JAK inhibitor, 5-10 mg twice daily. The starting material was CD8+ T cells sorted from blood, obtained at week 4, from a patient treated with tofacitinib. Receptor source: a human donor with alopecia areata.

The J gene is TRBJ2-5, the V gene TRBV5-4; 12 bases are a match to TRBD2. The V gene end was trimmed by 8 bases and the J gene end by 2 bases; junction bases not matched to a gene: 7. Germline CDR1 is SGHNT and CDR2 is YYREEE (reference sequence). This CDR3 region has 15 residues. CDR3 sequence reads: CASHTSGGTQETQYF. For the CDR3, the DNA is TGTGCCAGTCATACTAGCGGGGGGACTCAAGAGACCCAGTACTTC.

J is TRBJ2-7 and V is TRBV30; tentative D call: TRBD2 (5 bases). The V and J ends lost 3 bases and 2 bases respectively, with 11 bases between them. The germline V gene encodes CDR1 GTSNPN and CDR2 SVGIG (reference sequence). CDR3 length: 13 amino acids. The chain's CDR3 is CAWSSSGPYEQYF. The CDR3 DNA follows: TGTGCCTGGAGCTCCAGCGGACCCTACGAGCAGTACTTC.

The genes are TRBV13 and TRBJ2-5, with D hard to call. Germline V CDR1 and CDR2: PRHDT, FYEKMQ (reference sequence). Between the trimmed V and J ends, which lost 6 bases and 5 bases, there was a span of 10 bases. The CDR3 spans 12 residues. The CDR3, as DNA: TGTGCCAGCAGTTCTGGTGGGGAGACCCAGTACTTC. Translating it yields CASSSGGETQYF.

This clone was detected a few times. This sequence joins TRBV30 and TRBJ1-1; D is uncertain. The V gene's germline CDR1 is GTSNPN and CDR2 SVGIG (reference sequence). The CDR3 spans 13 residues. V lost 0 bases, J lost 5 bases, and 10 bases lay in between. CDR3 nucleotide sequence: TGTGCCTGGAGTGTAGACGGGGAGACTGAAGCTTTCTTT. Protein product: CAWSVDGETEAFF.

The V call is TRBV2, the J call TRBJ1-3; no reliable D call. The germline V and J ends were trimmed by 2 bases and 1 base, with 6 bases remaining between them. CDR3 length: 14 amino acids. Germline V gene sequence: CDR1 SNHLY, CDR2 FYNNEI. This chain's CDR3 is CASSEWASGNTIYF. The CDR3 coding sequence is TGTGCCAGCAGTGAATGGGCGTCTGGAAACACCATATATTTT. The entire variable domain, with the rest obtained from reference TRBV2 and TRBJ1-3, is as follows: EPEVTQTPSHQVTQMGQEVILRCVPISNHLYFYWYRQILGQKVEFLVSFYNNEISEKSEIFDDQFSVERPDGSNFTLKIRSTKLEDSAMYFCASSEWASGNTIYFGEGSWLTVV.

The J gene is TRBJ2-2, the V gene TRBV6-6, with D possibly being TRBD1 or TRBD2 (5 bases each). The CDR3 contains 15 residues. The germline gives CDR1 MNHNY, CDR2 SVGAGI (reference sequence). Trimming took off 1 base at V and 10 bases at J, with 16 bases between the two ends. The CDR3 loop is CASSYLGPSTLELFF. Written as DNA, the CDR3 is TGTGCCAGCAGTTACTTGGGACCCTCAACTTTGGAGCTGTTTTTT.

The gene calls are TRBV9 and TRBJ2-5; 7 bases align to TRBD1. With V trimmed by 4 bases and J by 1 base, 4 bases remained unmatched. This CDR3 has 14 residues. Germline CDR1 is SGDLS and CDR2 is YYNGEE. CDR3 sequence (DNA): TGTGCCAGCAGCCTTCGGGACAGCCAAGAGACCCAGTACTTC. The encoded protein is CASSLRDSQETQYF.

The V and J genes are TRBV5-1 and TRBJ2-5, with 9 bases identical to TRBD1. CDR3 size: 16 residues. V shed 3 bases and J 4 bases; nucleotides not matched to a gene: 10. Per the germline V gene, CDR1 is SGHRS and CDR2 is YFSETQ. CDR3 region: CASSSWTGAGGETQYF. The CDR3 DNA follows: TGCGCCAGCAGCTCCTGGACAGGGGCAGGAGGAGAGACCCAGTACTTC.

This chain uses TRBV28 with TRBJ2-5; TRBD2 might be the D (5 bases). CDR1 is MDHEN and CDR2 is SYDVKM in the germline V gene. Trimming cost V 5 bases and J 5 bases, with 15 bases left between them. There are 14 residues in the CDR3. This CDR3 reads CASSLARDGETQYF. The CDR3 coding sequence is TGTGCCAGCAGTCTAGCACGGGATGGGGAGACCCAGTACTTC.

This clone was detected only once. The V gene is TRBV11-2, the J gene TRBJ2-3; no definite D call. Germline V gives CDR1 SGHAT, CDR2 FQNNGV. The CDR3 is made up of 11 amino acids. Trimming cost V 4 bases and J 5 bases, with 4 bases left between them. This CDR3 is CASSWLDTQYF. CDR3 sequence (DNA): TGTGCCAGCAGCTGGCTAGATACGCAGTATTTT.

The rearrangement links TRBV29-1 to TRBJ2-7, with no clear D. The CDR3 runs 12 residues. The V end was cut by 3 bases, the J end by 5 bases, with 11 bases between. CDR1 is SQVTM, CDR2 ANQGSEA, per germline. The CDR3 here is CSVDAGFDEQYF. The CDR3 DNA follows: TGCAGCGTTGACGCAGGTTTCGACGAGCAGTACTTC.

This clone occurred a few times. The chain combines TRBV29-1 with TRBJ2-3; D uncertain. V was cut by 1 base and J by 3 bases, with 8 bases left in between. Looked up from germline, CDR1 is SQVTM and CDR2 is ANQGSEA. There are 13 residues in the CDR3. DNA of the CDR3: TGCAGCGTTGAAGTTCGGCGAACAGATACGCAGTATTTT. Its protein is CSVEVRRTDTQYF.

The chain is built from TRBV7-9 and TRBJ1-2; D ambiguous. The V end lost 5 bases, the J end lost 6 bases, and 13 bases lay between the germline ends. This CDR3 region has 13 residues. CDR1 is SEHNR, CDR2 FQNEAQ, per germline (reference sequence). The CDR3 spells CASSDMLTNGYTF. The CDR3 coding sequence is TGTGCCAGCAGCGATATGCTAACTAATGGCTACACCTTC.

The chain couples TRBV29-1 to TRBJ2-3, with 8 nucleotides matching TRBD1. The J segment lost 3 bases and the V segment lost 4 bases, leaving 12 bases of the junction unmatched. CDR1 is SQVTM and CDR2 is ANQGSEA in the germline V gene. CDR3 length: 16 residues. CDR3 loop: CSVVGYVRGLTDTQYF. The DNA for the CDR3 is TGCAGCGTTGTCGGCTATGTCAGGGGGCTGACAGATACGCAGTATTTT.

The chain links TRBV30 to TRBJ2-5, with D perhaps matching TRBD2 (6 bases). The J call may be faulty, since TRBJ2-7 better matches the DNA end. The CDR3 extends over 13 amino acids. Germline V CDR1 and CDR2: GTSNPN, SVGIG (reference sequence). CDR3: CAWSTGVGYEQYF. The CDR3 bases are TGTGCCTGGAGTACGGGGGTTGGATACGAGCAGTACTTC.

In its sample, this clone was seen a few times. This chain joins TRBV29-1 and TRBJ2-1; D is ambiguous. CDR3 size: 12 residues. The germline V gene encodes CDR1 SQVTM and CDR2 ANQGSEA. V lost 5 bases and J lost 4, with 9 bases in between. CDR3 loop: CSVKGDYNEQFF. The DNA for the CDR3 is TGCAGCGTTAAGGGTGATTACAATGAGCAGTTCTTC.

The chain uses TRBV30 and TRBJ2-3; 8 bases agree with TRBD2. The CDR3 runs 15 residues. Trimming at V came to 4 bases and at J to 0 bases, leaving 6 bases not matched to a gene. CDR1 and CDR2 (germline): GTSNPN, SVGIG (reference sequence). CDR3 amino acids: CAWNSGGVSTDTQYF. The CDR3 DNA reads TGTGCCTGGAACAGCGGGGGCGTTAGCACAGATACGCAGTATTTT.

The genes are TRBV30 and TRBJ2-2; D remains unclear. This CDR3 has 13 residues. Trimming removed 0 bases at V and 3 bases at J, with 5 bases between. Germline CDR1 reads GTSNPN; CDR2 reads SVGIG (reference sequence). This CDR3 reads CAWSVLDTGELFF. CDR3 coding DNA: TGTGCCTGGAGTGTTTTGGACACCGGGGAGCTGTTTTTT.

The chain carries TRBV5-4 and TRBJ1-6; D perhaps matches TRBD1 (5 bases). The CDR3 covers 12 residues. The germline V and J ends were trimmed by 3 bases and 7 bases, with 5 bases remaining between them. Germline V gene data show CDR1 as SGHNT and CDR2 as YYREEE (reference sequence). The CDR3 bases are TGTGCCAGCAGCTGGGGGAATTCACCCCTCCACTTT. As protein: CASSWGNSPLHF.

This sequence joins TRBV15 and TRBJ2-7; D is tentatively TRBD1 or TRBD2 (6 bases each). This CDR3 region has 17 residues. In germline, CDR1 is LNHNV, CDR2 YYDKDF (reference sequence). V was cut by 5 bases and J by 4 bases, with 24 bases left in between. CDR3 coding DNA: TGTGCCACCAGCCCATTCCAGGCGGGACACCCCCGTTACGAGCAGTACTTC. This sequence encodes CATSPFQAGHPRYEQYF.

This clone was picked up a small number of times. V gene TRBV7-9 combines with J gene TRBJ1-5; TRBD1 matches 7 bases. Germline V gene lookup returns CDR1 SEHNR and CDR2 FQNEAQ (reference sequence). CDR3 size: 15 residues. V shed 5 bases and J 4 bases; nucleotides not matched to a gene: 8. CDR3 nucleotides: TGTGCCAGCAGCCACGGGACAGATCTTAATCAGCCCCAGCATTTT. Protein sequence: CASSHGTDLNQPQHF. The full variable domain, with the rest looked up from reference TRBV7-9 and TRBJ1-5, is DTGVSQNPRHKITKRGQNVTFRCDPISEHNRLYWYRQTLGQGPEFLTYFQNEAQLEKSRLLSDRFSAERPKGSFSTLEIQRTEQGDSAMYLCASSHGTDLNQPQHFGDGTRLSIL.

The chain couples TRBV7-9 to TRBJ2-5; weak D call: TRBD1 (5 bases). This CDR3 is built from 10 residues. Germline V gene data show CDR1 as SEHNR and CDR2 as FQNEAQ (reference sequence). Trimming shortened V by 5 bases and J by 14 bases, and 12 bases separated the two germline ends. CDR3 DNA sequence: TGTGCCAGCAGCGAAGGGGAAGCCTACTTC. This sequence encodes CASSEGEAYF.

This clone has only one observation. The chain combines TRBV7-2 with TRBJ2-7; D remains unclear. V lost 4 bases and J lost 2, with 9 bases in between. This CDR3 region has 13 residues. Germline CDR1 SGHTA, CDR2 FQGNSA. The CDR3 region has the DNA TGTGCCAGCAGCTATGGGAAACCCTACGAGCAGTACTTC. It specifies CASSYGKPYEQYF.

The CDR3 region has the DNA TGTGCCAGCAGTATCACAGGTAATCAGCCCCAGCATTTT. Protein product: CASSITGNQPQHF. The chain is built from TRBV27 and TRBJ1-5; tentative D call: TRBD1 (5 bases). Germline assignment: CDR1 MNHEY and CDR2 SMNVEV (reference sequence). This CDR3 has 13 residues. Trimming took off 5 bases at V and 4 bases at J, with 9 bases between the two ends.

The genes are TRBV30 and TRBJ1-2; 8 bases map to TRBD1. The CDR3 sequence is 13 residues long. V was pared by 3 bases and J by 7 bases, with 7 bases of the junction left unmatched. Germline V CDR1 and CDR2: GTSNPN, SVGIG (reference sequence). CDR3 DNA: TGTGCCTGGAGGCTCGGACAGGGTCTTGGCTACACCTTC. Translating it yields CAWRLGQGLGYTF.

The gene calls are TRBV7-3 and TRBJ2-3; TRBD2 might be the D (6 bases). The CDR3 contains 15 residues. Deletions cut 0 bases from V and 2 bases from J, with 9 bases between. Per germline, CDR1 SGHTA and CDR2 FQGTGA. This CDR3 reads CASSLTGTSTDTQYF. For the CDR3, the DNA is TGTGCCAGCAGCTTAACGGGGACTTCCACAGATACGCAGTATTTT.

J is TRBJ2-1 and V is TRBV7-8; weak D call: TRBD2 (7 bases). From germline, CDR1 is SGHVS and CDR2 FQNEAQ. V lost 5 bases and J 8 bases, leaving 16 bases between the germline ends. The CDR3 runs 14 residues. The CDR3 DNA follows: TGTGCCAGCAGCAATACGGGGGGCCGGGATGAGCAGTTCTTC. Translated, it gives CASSNTGGRDEQFF.

The J gene is TRBJ2-1, the V gene TRBV30; maybe TRBD1 (6 bases). CDR3 size: 15 residues. Trimming removed 0 bases at V and 5 bases at J, with 14 bases between. Germline V gene data show CDR1 as GTSNPN and CDR2 as SVGIG (reference sequence). The CDR3 loop is CAWSVPRDTNNEQFF. DNA for the CDR3: TGTGCCTGGAGTGTACCACGGGACACCAACAATGAGCAGTTCTTC.

V usage is TRBV9 and J usage is TRBJ1-4; D not certain. The CDR3 consists of 14 residues. Germline assignment: CDR1 SGDLS and CDR2 YYNGEE. The germline V and J ends were trimmed by 5 bases and 0 bases, with 8 bases remaining between them. CDR3 loop: CASSDPTTNEKLFF. For the CDR3, the DNA is TGTGCCAGCAGTGATCCGACAACTAATGAAAAACTGTTTTTT.

The rearrangement links TRBV27 to TRBJ1-1, with a weak D call TRBD1 (6 bases). Germline CDR1 is MNHEY and CDR2 is SMNVEV (reference sequence). The V gene lost 5 bases and the J gene lost 5 bases, with 15 bases spanning the gap. The CDR3 extends over 14 amino acids. CDR3: CASSNLGQGTEAFF. The CDR3 DNA follows: TGTGCCAGCAGTAACCTCGGGCAGGGGACTGAAGCTTTCTTT.